A single sample gave rise to the 32 T cell receptor beta chains below, sequenced in a study of T-cell memory formation after mild COVID-19. TCRdb used MiXCR to reprocess the 5' RACE reads, holding one entry per CDR3 protein. The repertoire has about 260,000 distinct CDR3 sequences, over 7% of them found once; the top ten carry 20% to 25%. The sample was PBMCs or a T cell subset sorted from them (not recorded which). Every receptor here comes from a young man who had mild COVID-19 (a few samples of this study predate the infection). Cell type and time point are not known.

This clonotype was seen only a few times. This chain joins TRBV5-1 and TRBJ2-3, with D uncertain. The CDR3 length is 15 residues. Germline V gene lookup returns CDR1 SGHRS and CDR2 YFSETQ. V shed 3 bases and J shed 1 base, with 12 bases lying between them. The CDR3 region is CASSSASRGTDTQYF. The CDR3 nucleotides are TGCGCCAGCAGCTCGGCTTCCCGCGGCACAGATACGCAGTATTTT.

In its sample, this clonotype was seen a few times. The chain has TRBV7-9 and TRBJ2-4; 9 nucleotides align to TRBD1. The CDR3 consists of 15 residues. Germline lookup yields CDR1 SEHNR and CDR2 FQNEAQ (reference sequence). Losses at the gene ends were 5 bases for V and 8 bases for J; bases not matched to a gene: 10. DNA of the CDR3: TGTGCCAGCAGCCCGCCGGGACAGGGAGTTTACATTCAGTACTTC. Encoded protein: CASSPPGQGVYIQYF.

This clonotype was detected many times. V usage is TRBV7-2 and J usage is TRBJ2-3, with TRBD2 matching over 9 bases. The CDR3 has 16 amino acids. Germline trimming cut 2 bases from V and 4 bases from J; bases unmatched to any gene: 7. Germline V gives CDR1 SGHTA, CDR2 FQGNSA. The CDR3 nucleotides read TGTGCCAGCAGCTTATTTTTGACTAGCGGATCAGATACGCAGTATTTT. Translated, it gives CASSLFLTSGSDTQYF.

This clonotype was counted only a few times. This rearrangement joins TRBV5-1 to TRBJ1-3; D is perhaps TRBD1 (5 bases). Germline CDR1 is SGHRS and CDR2 is YFSETQ. Deletions cut 0 bases from V and 4 bases from J, with 8 bases between. CDR3 size: 14 residues. CDR3 nucleotide sequence: TGCGCCAGCAGCTTGGCAGGGCCCGGAAACACCATATATTTT. Residues: CASSLAGPGNTIYF. Based on the CDR3 plus reference TRBV5-1 and TRBJ1-3, the full variable domain is KAGVTQTPRYLIKTRGQQVTLSCSPISGHRSVSWYQQTPGQGLQFLFEYFSETQRNKGNFPGRFSGRQFSNSRSEMNVSTLELGDSALYLCASSLAGPGNTIYFGEGSWLTVV.

V gene TRBV7-9 combines with J gene TRBJ1-2; 7 bases fit TRBD1. V was pared by 2 bases and J by 7 bases, with 10 bases of the junction left unmatched. This CDR3 is 15 amino acids long. Germline V gene lookup returns CDR1 SEHNR and CDR2 FQNEAQ (reference sequence). The CDR3 sequence: CASSLHGRGMGGYTF. CDR3 coding DNA: TGTGCCAGCAGCTTACACGGCAGGGGGATGGGTGGCTACACCTTC.

This clonotype has ten or more counts. The CDR3 here is CASSPGLAAGEQFF. In DNA form, the CDR3 reads TGTGCCAGCAGTCCCGGACTAGCAGCAGGAGAGCAGTTCTTC. V usage is TRBV6-2 or TRBV6-3 and J usage is TRBJ2-1, with TRBD2 matching over 8 bases. The ends lost 5 bases at V and 10 bases at J; junction bases unmatched: 10. Germline assignment: CDR1 MNHEY and CDR2 SVGEGT. The CDR3 spans 14 residues.

This clonotype was counted a few times. This sequence joins TRBV5-6 and TRBJ2-2, with D uncertain. This CDR3 comprises 11 residues. V dropped 5 bases and J dropped 7 bases, with 6 bases sitting between them. The germline gives CDR1 SGHDT, CDR2 YYEEEE. CDR3 bases: TGTGCCAGCAGTCTTTACGGGGAGCTGTTTTTT. Translated, it gives CASSLYGELFF.

At least ten counts were recorded for this clonotype. The chain uses TRBV5-6 and TRBJ1-6; no firm D call. CDR3 length: 15 residues. Germline V gives CDR1 SGHDT, CDR2 YYEEEE. Trimming took 0 bases from V and 3 from J, leaving 7 bases between them. CDR3 bases: TGTGCCAGCAGCTTGGACGGCGGCTATAATTCACCCCTCCACTTT. Protein product: CASSLDGGYNSPLHF.

A few counts support this clonotype. The chain employs TRBV5-1 and TRBJ2-5; maybe TRBD1 (6 bases). From germline, CDR1 is SGHRS and CDR2 YFSETQ. Trimming removed 4 bases from V and 7 bases from J, with 14 bases in between. The CDR3 loop spans 13 amino acids. CDR3 residues: CASSLTGLGTQYF. CDR3 sequence (DNA): TGCGCCAGCAGCCTTACAGGGCTTGGGACCCAGTACTTC. The complete variable domain, with remaining parts taken from reference TRBV5-1 and TRBJ2-5, reads KAGVTQTPRYLIKTRGQQVTLSCSPISGHRSVSWYQQTPGQGLQFLFEYFSETQRNKGNFPGRFSGRQFSNSRSEMNVSTLELGDSALYLCASSLTGLGTQYFGPGTRLLVL.

This rearrangement joins TRBV12-3 or TRBV12-4 to TRBJ2-2; TRBD2 agrees at 7 bases. The CDR3 extends over 16 amino acids. V lost 3 bases, J lost 3 bases, and 7 bases stayed unmatched. CDR3 DNA: TGTGCCAGCAGTTTCCCAAGCGGGGATTACACCGGGGAGCTGTTTTTT. The encoded protein is CASSFPSGDYTGELFF.

This clonotype came up a few times. The chain combines TRBV29-1 with TRBJ1-1; D ambiguous. CDR1 is SQVTM, CDR2 ANQGSEA, per germline. The CDR3 totals 13 residues. The germline V and J ends were trimmed by 6 bases and 0 bases, with 11 bases remaining between them. The CDR3 spells CSVTEFMNTEAFF. CDR3 coding DNA: TGCAGCGTAACGGAATTTATGAACACTGAAGCTTTCTTT.

V usage is TRBV20-1 and J usage is TRBJ1-1; D is unclear. Trimming stripped 2 bases from V and 1 base from J, with 11 bases between. The CDR3 runs to 14 residues. Germline values: CDR1 DFQATT, CDR2 SNEGSKA (reference sequence). The CDR3 sequence is CSARRRGGNTEAFF. The CDR3 DNA follows: TGCAGTGCTAGACGACGGGGAGGGAACACTGAAGCTTTCTTT.

This clonotype was detected a few times. The genes are TRBV10-3 and TRBJ2-3, with a tentative D call TRBD1 (5 bases). The CDR3 has 13 amino acids. Germline CDR1 reads ENHRY; CDR2 reads SYGVKD. V gave up 3 bases and J gave up 6 bases, with 10 bases separating them. CDR3 sequence (DNA): TGTGCCATCAGTGACCTAGGGGTCGATACGCAGTATTTT. The encoded protein is CAISDLGVDTQYF.

The J gene is TRBJ2-3, the V gene TRBV5-6; 12 bases fit TRBD2. J gave up 2 bases and V 4 bases, and 5 bases lay outside the gene matches. This CDR3 has 16 residues. Germline loops: CDR1 SGHDT, CDR2 YYEEEE. This CDR3 reads CASSPGLAGPTDTQYF. CDR3 bases: TGTGCCAGCAGCCCCGGACTAGCGGGGCCCACAGATACGCAGTATTTT.

This clonotype was detected many times. The chain employs TRBV2 and TRBJ2-4; tentative D call: TRBD2 (5 bases). V dropped 3 bases and J dropped 0 bases, with 6 bases sitting between them. Germline loops: CDR1 SNHLY, CDR2 FYNNEI. This CDR3 comprises 14 residues. This CDR3 reads CASSDGLAKNIQYF. Written as DNA, the CDR3 is TGTGCCAGCAGTGACGGACTAGCCAAAAACATTCAGTACTTC.

This clonotype was counted a few times. V is TRBV12-3 or TRBV12-4 and J is TRBJ1-5, with 11 bases aligning to TRBD1. V was pared by 10 bases and J by 7 bases, with 6 bases of the junction left unmatched. The CDR3 runs to 13 residues. The CDR3 nucleotides read TGTGCCACCCGCCGGGACAGGGGGCAGCCCCAGCATTTT. Its protein product is CATRRDRGQPQHF.

The chain combines TRBV3-1 with TRBJ2-7; unclear D gene. Looked up from germline, CDR1 is LGHDT and CDR2 is YNNKEL (reference sequence). The CDR3 covers 16 residues. Trimming left V 5 bases short and J 4 bases short, with 21 bases between. Here the CDR3 reads CASSYPTRSLPYEQYV. CDR3 nucleotides: TGTGCCAGCAGCTACCCAACCCGGAGCCTCCCGTACGAGCAGTACGTC.

This clonotype was picked up many times. This chain connects TRBV20-1 to TRBJ2-5; D is undetermined. Trimming shortened V by 0 bases and J by 9 bases, and 14 bases separated the two germline ends. CDR1 DFQATT and CDR2 SNEGSKA come from the germline V gene (reference sequence). This CDR3 is built from 13 residues. The CDR3: CSARDRSPRAQYF. CDR3 in DNA: TGCAGTGCTAGAGATCGCTCGCCTAGGGCCCAGTACTTC.

This clonotype occurred a few times. Here the CDR3 reads CASSEGQGPTIDEQFF. DNA for the CDR3: TGTGCCAGCAGCGAGGGACAGGGACCTACTATTGATGAGCAGTTCTTC. V and J are TRBV9 and TRBJ2-1; 9 bases align to TRBD1. This CDR3 spans 16 amino acids. The germline V gene encodes CDR1 SGDLS and CDR2 YYNGEE. The ends lost 3 bases at V and 8 bases at J; junction bases unmatched: 12.

The V gene is TRBV4-3, the J gene TRBJ1-6, with unresolved D. V was pared by 3 bases and J by 8 bases, with 8 bases between. From germline, CDR1 is LGHNA and CDR2 YSLEER. This CDR3 has 13 residues. Here the CDR3 DNA reads TGCGCCAGCAGCCAGATCGGGGATTCACCCCTCCACTTT. Translation gives CASSQIGDSPLHF.

This CDR3 is CASSLWGGETQYF. DNA for the CDR3: TGTGCCAGCAGCTTATGGGGCGGGGAGACCCAGTACTTC. This sequence joins TRBV11-2 and TRBJ2-5; D may be TRBD1 or TRBD2 (5 bases each). The CDR3 has 13 amino acids. V gave up 2 bases and J gave up 5 bases, with 9 bases separating them. In germline, CDR1 is SGHAT, CDR2 FQNNGV.

The chain combines TRBV6-1 with TRBJ1-2, with 8 bases identical to TRBD1. The CDR3 length is 19 residues. After removal of 6 bases from V and 4 bases from J, the junction contained 22 bases not matched to a gene. Germline lookup yields CDR1 MNHNS and CDR2 SASEGT. This CDR3 is CASRGQLGTGLSRGYGYTF. CDR3 nucleotide sequence: TGTGCCAGCAGGGGTCAACTCGGGACAGGCCTCAGCCGCGGCTATGGCTACACCTTC.

This clonotype was detected only a few times. The rearrangement uses TRBV5-1 and TRBJ2-1; possible D gene TRBD1, 6 bases. The CDR3 has 14 residues. V lost 2 bases, J lost 5 bases, and 11 bases lay in between. Germline CDR1 is SGHRS and CDR2 is YFSETQ. The CDR3 region is CASSFIRGDNEQFF. CDR3 nucleotide sequence: TGCGCCAGCAGCTTCATCAGGGGAGACAATGAGCAGTTCTTC.

In this sample, this clonotype turned up a few times. V usage is TRBV7-9 and J usage is TRBJ1-5; D remains unclear. The germline V gene has CDR1 SEHNR and CDR2 FQNEAQ (reference sequence). Trimming stripped 5 bases from V and 6 bases from J, with 11 bases between. The CDR3 loop spans 13 amino acids. This CDR3 is CASSPGPGQPQHF. The CDR3, as DNA: TGTGCCAGCAGCCCCGGCCCCGGTCAGCCCCAGCATTTT.

The table lists this clonotype with a few counts. The chain carries TRBV10-1 and TRBJ2-3; 9 nucleotides align to TRBD2. V was pared by 8 bases and J by 4 bases, with 10 bases of the junction left unmatched. CDR1 is WNHNN and CDR2 is SYGVQD in the germline V gene (reference sequence). The CDR3 spans 15 residues. The CDR3 here is CASSSSSGVADTQYF. CDR3 coding DNA: TGCGCCAGCTCGTCGTCTAGCGGGGTAGCAGATACGCAGTATTTT.

There are many counts of this clonotype. The chain combines TRBV7-3 with TRBJ2-1; TRBD2 matches at 8 bases. The CDR3 consists of 14 residues. The V segment lost 5 bases and the J segment 6 bases; nucleotides outside the gene matches: 6. CDR1 and CDR2 (germline): SGHTA, FQGTGA. The CDR3 bases are TGTGCCAGCAGCCCCACTCGGGGGGGCAATGAGCAGTTCTTC. Translation gives CASSPTRGGNEQFF.

The V and J genes are TRBV7-9 and TRBJ2-7, with D possibly matching TRBD1 (6 bases). This CDR3 is 12 amino acids long. The V and J ends lost 5 bases and 5 bases respectively, with 10 bases between them. Germline CDR1 is SEHNR and CDR2 is FQNEAQ (reference sequence). CDR3 bases: TGTGCCAGCAGCACCGGGACAAACGAGCAGTACTTC. Residues: CASSTGTNEQYF. Full variable domain (outside the CDR3, taken from reference TRBV7-9 and TRBJ2-7): DTGVSQNPRHKITKRGQNVTFRCDPISEHNRLYWYRQTLGQGPEFLTYFQNEAQLEKSRLLSDRFSAERPKGSFSTLEIQRTEQGDSAMYLCASSTGTNEQYFGPGTRLTVT.

This clonotype has more than one count but fewer than ten. This rearrangement joins TRBV12-3 or TRBV12-4 to TRBJ2-6; no clear D. The length of the CDR3 is 14 residues. V lost 3 bases and J 2 bases, leaving 5 bases between the germline ends. The CDR3 nucleotides read TGTGCCAGCAGTTTTAGGGCTGGGGCCAACGTCCTGACTTTC. It encodes CASSFRAGANVLTF.

V usage is TRBV18 and J usage is TRBJ2-3; 8 nucleotides align to TRBD2. J was trimmed by 4 bases and V by 2 bases; bases with no gene match: 11. The germline gives CDR1 KGHSH, CDR2 LQKENI. The CDR3 is 17 residues long. The CDR3 protein is CASSPARRAGESDTQYF. The CDR3 region has the DNA TGTGCCAGCTCACCAGCTCGAAGAGCGGGAGAATCAGATACGCAGTATTTT.

Only a few counts were recorded for this clonotype. The gene calls are TRBV20-1 and TRBJ2-1; D may be TRBD2 (7 bases). CDR1 and CDR2 from the germline V gene are DFQATT and SNEGSKA (reference sequence). This CDR3 is built from 11 residues. The V gene lost 7 bases and the J gene lost 6 bases, with 10 bases spanning the gap. The CDR3 nucleotides read TGCAGTGTAGGGGGGGGCAATGAGCAGTTCTTC. Protein: CSVGGGNEQFF.

This clonotype was observed a handful of times. V and J are TRBV20-1 and TRBJ2-1; D tentatively reads TRBD1 or TRBD2 (6 bases each). This CDR3 region has 12 residues. The germline CDR1 and CDR2 sequences are DFQATT and SNEGSKA (reference sequence). Between the trimmed V and J ends, which lost 6 bases and 8 bases, there was a span of 14 bases. The CDR3: CSAGNRGDEQFF. The CDR3 DNA reads TGCAGTGCGGGGAATAGGGGGGATGAGCAGTTCTTC.

Ten or more counts support this clonotype. The V and J genes are TRBV4-3 and TRBJ1-2, with D perhaps matching TRBD1 (6 bases). Trimming removed 7 bases at V and 4 bases at J, with 16 bases between. CDR3 length equals 14 residues. Germline-derived CDR1 and CDR2 are LGHNA and YSLEER. In nucleotides, the CDR3 is TGCGCCAGCAACCCGACAGGACTTTCCTATGGCTACACCTTC. Its translation: CASNPTGLSYGYTF.